This T cell receptor beta chain came from a study of T cells in Graves' hyperthyroidism and ophthalmopathy. In this sample, this clonotype turned up once. What it binds is not known. Study results and limitations: Most thyroid clonotypes that were expanded above 0.001 also turned up in blood.

Absent ophthalmopathy progression within 18 months defined stable Graves' hyperthyroidism. From 10 ml of fresh peripheral blood, PBMCs were isolated. Researchers took RNA transcripts and amplified the TCR beta CDR3 regions from them. Using the HTBI primer set, a first-round RT-PCR was run on the TCR CDR3. Each CDR3 protein gets one entry after TCRdb re-called the multiplex PCR reads with MiXCR. The table includes approximately 870,000 distinct CDR3 sequences, 38% detected once. Sequencing input: blood. This TCR was sampled from a man younger than 30 with Graves' hyperthyroidism.

Here the CDR3 reads CSVEEEWERDLYF. The CDR3 DNA sequence: TGCAGCGTTGAAGAGGAGTGGGAAAGGGACTTGTACTTC. The chain employs TRBV29-1 and TRBJ2-5, with D perhaps TRBD2 (6 bases). In germline, CDR1 is SQVTM, CDR2 ANQGSEA. Trimming shortened V by 0 bases and J by 13 bases, and 18 bases separated the two germline ends. CDR3 length: 13 amino acids.